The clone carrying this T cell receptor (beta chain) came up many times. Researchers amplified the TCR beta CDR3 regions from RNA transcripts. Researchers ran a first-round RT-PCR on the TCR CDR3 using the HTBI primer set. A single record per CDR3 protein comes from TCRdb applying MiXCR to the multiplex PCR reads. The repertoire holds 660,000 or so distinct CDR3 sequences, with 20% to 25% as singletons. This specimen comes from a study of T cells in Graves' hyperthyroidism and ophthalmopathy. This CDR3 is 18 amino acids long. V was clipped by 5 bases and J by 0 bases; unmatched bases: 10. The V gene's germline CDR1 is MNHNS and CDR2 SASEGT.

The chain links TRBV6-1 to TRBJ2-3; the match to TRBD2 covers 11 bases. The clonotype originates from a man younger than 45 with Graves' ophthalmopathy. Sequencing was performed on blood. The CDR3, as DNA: TGTGCCAGCAGTAGGTGGGGACTAGCGGCCGTTAGCACAGATACGCAGTATTTT. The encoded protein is CASSRWGLAAVSTDTQYF.